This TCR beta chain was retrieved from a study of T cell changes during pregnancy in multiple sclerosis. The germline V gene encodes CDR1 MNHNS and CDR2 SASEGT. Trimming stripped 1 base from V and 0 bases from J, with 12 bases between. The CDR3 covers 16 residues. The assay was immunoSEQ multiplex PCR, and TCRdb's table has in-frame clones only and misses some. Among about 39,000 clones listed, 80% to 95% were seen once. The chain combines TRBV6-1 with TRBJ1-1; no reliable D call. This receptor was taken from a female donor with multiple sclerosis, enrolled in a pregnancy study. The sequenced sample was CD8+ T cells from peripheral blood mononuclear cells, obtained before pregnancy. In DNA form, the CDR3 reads TGTGCCAGCAGTGAAGAAGGCAGCGCCGTGAACACTGAAGCTTTCTTT. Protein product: CASSEEGSAVNTEAFF.